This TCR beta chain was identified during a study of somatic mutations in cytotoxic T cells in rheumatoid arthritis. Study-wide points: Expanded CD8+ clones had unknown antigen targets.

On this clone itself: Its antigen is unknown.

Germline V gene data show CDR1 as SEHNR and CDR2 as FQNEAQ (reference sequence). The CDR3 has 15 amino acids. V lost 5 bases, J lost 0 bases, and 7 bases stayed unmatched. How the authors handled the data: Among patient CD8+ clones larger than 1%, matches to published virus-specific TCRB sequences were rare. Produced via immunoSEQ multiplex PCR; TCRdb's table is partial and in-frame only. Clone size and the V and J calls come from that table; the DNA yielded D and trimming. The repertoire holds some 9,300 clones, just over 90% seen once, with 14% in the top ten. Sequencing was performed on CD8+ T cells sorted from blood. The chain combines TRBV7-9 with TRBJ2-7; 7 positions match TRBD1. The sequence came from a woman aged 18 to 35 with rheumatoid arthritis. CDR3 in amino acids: CASSPQGRSSYEQYF. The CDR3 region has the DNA TGTGCCAGCAGCCCACAGGGGCGAAGCTCCTACGAGCAGTACTTC.